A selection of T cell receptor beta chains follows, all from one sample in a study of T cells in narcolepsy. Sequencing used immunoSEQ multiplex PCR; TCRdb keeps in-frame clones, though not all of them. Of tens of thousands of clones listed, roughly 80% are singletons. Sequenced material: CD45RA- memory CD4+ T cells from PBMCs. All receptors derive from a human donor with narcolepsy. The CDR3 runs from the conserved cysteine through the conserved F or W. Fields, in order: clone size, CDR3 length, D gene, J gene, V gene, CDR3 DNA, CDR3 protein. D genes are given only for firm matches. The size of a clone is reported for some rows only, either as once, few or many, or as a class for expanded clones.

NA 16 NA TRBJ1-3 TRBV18 TGTGCCAGCTCAAATCGACGGATCCGCTCTGGAAACACCATATATTTT CASSNRRIRSGNTIYF
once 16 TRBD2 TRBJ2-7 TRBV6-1 TGTGCCAGCAGTGAAGCGCAGGGCGGGAGATATTACGAGCAGTACTTC CASSEAQGGRYYEQYF
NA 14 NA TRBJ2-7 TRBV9 TGTGCCAGCAGCGTAGGGTCCTCCATGGGCGAGCAGTACTTC CASSVGSSMGEQYF
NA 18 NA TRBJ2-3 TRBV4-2 TGTGCCAGCAGCCAAGAGTCCTCGTCTAGCGCCAGGGGGGATACGCAGTATTTT CASSQESSSSARGDTQYF
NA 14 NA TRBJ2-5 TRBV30 TGTGCCTGGAGATCCCTAGGGGGGGCACAAGAGCAGTACTTC CAWRSLGGAQEQYF
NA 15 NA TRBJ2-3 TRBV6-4 TGTGCCAGCAGTGACTCCAGGGGGGCGCGGGATACGCAGTATTTT CASSDSRGARDTQYF
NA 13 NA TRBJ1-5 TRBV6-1 TGTGCCAGCTGTAGTGAGCGCCGACAGCCCCAGCATTTT CASCSERRQPQHF
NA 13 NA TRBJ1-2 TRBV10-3 TGTGCCATCAGTGAAAACAGGGTCTATGGCTACACCTTC CAISENRVYGYTF
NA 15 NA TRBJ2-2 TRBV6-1 TGTGCCAGCAAGCCGGGGAGGGGGCTCTCCGGGGAGCTGTTTTTT CASKPGRGLSGELFF
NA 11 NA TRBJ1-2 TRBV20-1 TGCAGTGCTTCGACCATGGACGGCTACACCTTC CSASTMDGYTF
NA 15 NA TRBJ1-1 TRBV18 TGTGCCAGCTCACCACCCCGGCAGGGCGAAGCTGAAGCTTTCTTT CASSPPRQGEAEAFF
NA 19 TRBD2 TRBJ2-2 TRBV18 TGTGCCAGATCACCAAGCAGCGGGAGGTTAGCGAGGGACACCGGGGAGCTGTTTTTT CARSPSSGRLARDTGELFF
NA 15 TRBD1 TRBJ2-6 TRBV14 TGTGCCAGCAGCCCGACAGGGAGCGGGGCCAACGTCCTGACTTTC CASSPTGSGANVLTF
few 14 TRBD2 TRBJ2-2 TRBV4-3 TGCGCCAGCAGCCATGTAGCGGGGCGAGGGGAGCTGTTTTTT CASSHVAGRGELFF
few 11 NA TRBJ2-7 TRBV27 TGTGCCAGCAGTTCGGCGATCGAGCAGTACTTC CASSSAIEQYF
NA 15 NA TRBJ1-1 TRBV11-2 TGTGCCAGCAGCTTAGATCGGCAGACCAAGGGTTCAGCTTTCTTT CASSLDRQTKGSAFF
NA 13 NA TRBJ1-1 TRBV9 TGTGCCAGCAGCCAGTTGGTGAACACTGAAGCTTTCTTT CASSQLVNTEAFF
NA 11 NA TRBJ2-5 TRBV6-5 TGTGCCAGCAGTTACTCCGAGACCCAGTACTTC CASSYSETQYF
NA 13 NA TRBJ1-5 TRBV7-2 TGTGCCAGCAGCTCAGGGTGGGGAAGACCCCAGCATTTT CASSSGWGRPQHF
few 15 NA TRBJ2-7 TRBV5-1 TGCGCCAGCAGCTTGGGCGGACCAGGGTCGGTGGAGCAGTACTTC CASSLGGPGSVEQYF
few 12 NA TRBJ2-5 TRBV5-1 TGCGCCAGCAGCTCTATCGGGGAGACCCAGTACTTC CASSSIGETQYF
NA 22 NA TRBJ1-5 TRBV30 TGTGCCTGGATTGACCTTTGTCGCAAGGGTCCACAGAAATTCTATAGCAATCAGCCCCAGCATTTT CAWIDLCRKGPQKFYSNQPQHF
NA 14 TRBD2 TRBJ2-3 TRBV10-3 TGTGCCATCACTACTAGCGGATTCACAGATACGCAGTATTTT CAITTSGFTDTQYF
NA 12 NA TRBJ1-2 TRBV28 TGTGCCAGCCGTTGGGGGTCCTATGGCTACACCTTC CASRWGSYGYTF
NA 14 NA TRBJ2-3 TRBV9 TGTGCCAGCAGCGTAGGCAGGGTCGAGGATACACAGTATTTT CASSVGRVEDTQYF
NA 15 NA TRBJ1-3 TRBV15 TGTGCCACCAGCAGGTTAGGGAGGACTGGAAACACCATATATTTT CATSRLGRTGNTIYF
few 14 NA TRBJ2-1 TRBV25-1 TGTGCCAGCAGTGGGGCTGAGACCGTCAATGAGCAGTTCTTC CASSGAETVNEQFF
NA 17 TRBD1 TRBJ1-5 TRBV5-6 TGTGCCAGCAGCTTGAGAATGGGACAGGGCCGCAATCAGCCCCAGCATTTT CASSLRMGQGRNQPQHF
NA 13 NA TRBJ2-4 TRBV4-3 TGCGCCAGCAGCCACCCGGGAGTGAACATTCAGTACTTC CASSHPGVNIQYF
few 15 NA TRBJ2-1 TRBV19 NA CASTSDRSSYNEQFF
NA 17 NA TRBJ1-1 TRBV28 TGTGCCAGCAGTGACTTTATGAGGGCCCGGATGAGCACTGAAGCTTTCTTT CASSDFMRARMSTEAFF
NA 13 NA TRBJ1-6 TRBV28 TGTGCCAGCCTGGCACAGCATAATTCACCCCTCCACTTT CASLAQHNSPLHF
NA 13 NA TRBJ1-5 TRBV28 TGTGCTATACAGGGATATAGCAATCAGCCCCAGCATTTT CAIQGYSNQPQHF
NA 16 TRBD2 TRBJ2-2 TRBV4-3 TGCGCCAGCAGCCACCTAGGCGGGAGGAGTATCGGGGAGCTGTTTTTT CASSHLGGRSIGELFF
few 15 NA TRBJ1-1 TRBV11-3 TGTGCCAGCAGCTCAAGGGGGACGGCAAACACTGAAGCTTTCTTT CASSSRGTANTEAFF
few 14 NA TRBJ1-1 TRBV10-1 TGCGCCAGCAGTGAGTCGAGAGGGATCACTGAAGCTTTCTTT CASSESRGITEAFF
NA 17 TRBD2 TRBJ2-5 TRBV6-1 TGTGCCAGCAGTGAACTTCGAGCGGGAGGGCCGGGAGAGACCCAGTACTTC CASSELRAGGPGETQYF
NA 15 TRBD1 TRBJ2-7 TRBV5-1 TGCGCCAGCAGCTCCGGGGGACAGGGGTTCTACGAGCAGTACTTC CASSSGGQGFYEQYF
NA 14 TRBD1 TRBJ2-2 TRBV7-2 TGTGCCAGCAGCTTCCGACAGGGGCCCGGGGAGCTGTTTTTT CASSFRQGPGELFF
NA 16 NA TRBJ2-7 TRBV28 TGTGCCAGCAGTTTAAGGCGTCAGAACCCCACCTACGAGCAGTACTTC CASSLRRQNPTYEQYF
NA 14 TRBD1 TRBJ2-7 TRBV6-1 TGTGCCAGCAGATGGACAGGGTCTCTTCAAGAGCAGTACTTC CASRWTGSLQEQYF